These 5 T cell receptor beta chains were all obtained from the same sample, sequenced in a study of T cells after yellow fever vaccination. Each CDR3 protein gets one entry after TCRdb re-called the 5' RACE reads with MiXCR. This table holds 150,000 to 200,000 distinct CDR3 sequences, 5.5% to 8% found once. Here the sequenced sample was CD4+ T cells sorted from PBMCs, taken on the day of the first yellow fever vaccination. The receptors originated from a man younger than 35 who received the YFV17D yellow fever vaccine.

This clonotype was counted many times. CDR3 amino acids: CASRDRGLSYNEQFF. DNA of the CDR3: TGTGCCAGCAGGGACAGGGGGCTTTCCTACAATGAGCAGTTCTTC. The chain combines TRBV6-2 or TRBV6-3 with TRBJ2-1; TRBD1 matches 11 bases. CDR3 size: 15 residues. J lost 1 base, V lost 6 bases, and 2 bases had no gene match. CDR1 MNHEY and CDR2 SVGEGT come from the germline V gene.

This clonotype was seen at least ten times. The chain carries TRBV5-1 and TRBJ1-1; no reliable D call. In germline, CDR1 is SGHRS, CDR2 YFSETQ. V lost 0 bases and J lost 0, with 12 bases in between. The CDR3 extends over 16 amino acids. CDR3 sequence reads: CASSLVGESMNTEAFF. Written as DNA, the CDR3 is TGCGCCAGCAGCTTGGTTGGAGAATCAATGAACACTGAAGCTTTCTTT.

V gene TRBV7-2 combines with J gene TRBJ2-7, with D perhaps TRBD1 (6 bases). Germline V CDR1 and CDR2: SGHTA, FQGNSA. The ends were cut back, 0 bases at V and 4 bases at J, with 7 bases in the middle. CDR3 length: 13 residues. CDR3 sequence reads: CASSLAQGYEQYF. CDR3 nucleotide sequence: TGTGCCAGCAGCTTAGCGCAGGGGTACGAGCAGTACTTC.

The gene calls are TRBV7-9 and TRBJ1-5, with D perhaps TRBD1 (6 bases). This CDR3 spans 18 amino acids. V was pared by 6 bases and J by 4 bases, with 25 bases between. Germline CDR1 and CDR2: SEHNR and FQNEAQ (reference sequence). The CDR3 coding sequence is TGTGCCAGCAGTATCCGAGATATCAGGGGTGGCCAAAATCAGCCCCAGCATTTT. Its protein is CASSIRDIRGGQNQPQHF.

This clonotype occurred many times. CDR3 in DNA: TGTGCCAGCAGTGGGACTGGAACATCCAATGAGCAGTTCTTC. Translating it yields CASSGTGTSNEQFF. V usage is TRBV2 and J usage is TRBJ2-1, with D perhaps TRBD2 (5 bases). There are 14 residues in the CDR3. Germline CDR1 is SNHLY and CDR2 is FYNNEI. V was trimmed by 4 bases and J by 6 bases, leaving 13 bases between them. The whole variable domain, filled in from reference TRBV2 and TRBJ2-1, reads EPEVTQTPSHQVTQMGQEVILRCVPISNHLYFYWYRQILGQKVEFLVSFYNNEISEKSEIFDDQFSVERPDGSNFTLKIRSTKLEDSAMYFCASSGTGTSNEQFFGPGTRLTVL.